These 27 T cell receptor beta chains originate from one sample sequenced in a study of radiotherapy plus CTLA-4 blockade in lung cancer. Libraries were prepared by immunoSEQ multiplex PCR; TCRdb keeps only in-frame clonotypes and omits some of them. Of approximately 78,000 clones detected, around four fifths appear once; the ten largest clones hold 7% to 8.5%. This specimen was peripheral blood, taken from a patient treated with radiotherapy plus ipilimumab. Source of these receptors: a human donor with non-small cell lung cancer who had a complete response to radiotherapy plus ipilimumab.

Here the CDR3 DNA reads TGTGCCAGCAGCTTACTCTTGGGACAGGGACGCGGGGAGCTGTTTTTT. Amino acids: CASSLLLGQGRGELFF. The chain is built from TRBV11-3 and TRBJ2-2, with TRBD1 identical over 9 bases. The CDR3 totals 16 residues. Germline CDR1 reads SGHNT; CDR2 reads YENEEA. Trimming cost V 2 bases and J 7 bases; bases outside gene matches: 8.

The CDR3 sequence: CASSQFPANYGYTF. CDR3 sequence (DNA): TGTGCCAGCAGCCAGTTCCCGGCTAACTATGGCTACACCTTC. The J gene is TRBJ1-2, the V gene TRBV7-9; D is uncertain. The CDR3 runs to 14 residues. Per the germline V gene, CDR1 is SEHNR and CDR2 is FQNEAQ (reference sequence). V lost 5 bases and J 0 bases, leaving 10 bases between the germline ends.

The V and J genes are TRBV7-3 and TRBJ1-5; D remains unclear. The CDR3 has 12 amino acids. The germline V gene has CDR1 SGHTA and CDR2 FQGTGA. The V end lost 4 bases, the J end lost 4 bases, and 5 bases lay between the germline ends. The CDR3 region has the DNA TGTGCCAGCAGCTCTCAGAATCAGCCCCAGCATTTT. Protein sequence: CASSSQNQPQHF.

A word on this clone: A junction boundary mismatches the germline segment, possibly from a read error. The V and J genes are TRBV11-3 and TRBJ2-5, with 11 bases that match TRBD2. Germline assignment: CDR1 SGHNT and CDR2 YENEEA. CDR3 size: 15 residues. For the CDR3, the DNA is TGTGCCGGCAGCGGGACTAGCGGTTACCAAGAGACCCAGTACTTC. This gives the protein CAGSGTSGYQETQYF.

V and J are TRBV10-1 and TRBJ1-6; D may be TRBD1 (5 bases). V gave up 2 bases and J gave up 7 bases, with 9 bases separating them. CDR3 size: 14 residues. The germline V gene has CDR1 WNHNN and CDR2 SYGVQD (reference sequence). Here the CDR3 reads CASSEGARNSPLHF. CDR3 in DNA: TGCGCCAGCAGTGAGGGGGCTCGGAATTCACCCCTCCACTTT.

The J gene is TRBJ1-1, the V gene TRBV18; maybe TRBD1 (6 bases). Germline assignment: CDR1 KGHSH and CDR2 LQKENI. The germline V and J ends were trimmed by 0 bases and 6 bases, with 14 bases remaining between them. The CDR3 has 15 residues. The CDR3 DNA reads TGTGCCAGCTCACCACCTTCTCTACAGGGAGCTGAAGCTTTCTTT. Translating gives CASSPPSLQGAEAFF.

The J gene is TRBJ1-5, the V gene TRBV7-9; TRBD1 might be the D (6 bases). The CDR3 extends over 17 amino acids. V lost 5 bases to trimming and J lost 2 bases, with 19 bases between them. Germline V CDR1 and CDR2: SEHNR, FQNEAQ (reference sequence). DNA of the CDR3: TGTGCCAGCAGCCGCGGGGAGGGGGATGGGGGCAATCAGCCCCAGCATTTT. Amino acid sequence: CASSRGEGDGGNQPQHF. The full variable domain, completed using reference TRBV7-9 and TRBJ1-5, is DTGVSQNPRHKITKRGQNVTFRCDPISEHNRLYWYRQTLGQGPEFLTYFQNEAQLEKSRLLSDRFSAERPKGSFSTLEIQRTEQGDSAMYLCASSRGEGDGGNQPQHFGDGTRLSIL.

J is TRBJ2-6 and V is TRBV7-9; 9 bases fit TRBD1. This CDR3 has 18 residues. Per the germline V gene, CDR1 is SEHNR and CDR2 is FQNEAQ (reference sequence). V lost 4 bases, J lost 0 bases, and 7 bases stayed unmatched. The CDR3 reads CASSSQRTGDSGANVLTF. The CDR3 region has the DNA TGTGCCAGCAGCTCCCAACGGACAGGGGACTCTGGGGCCAACGTCCTGACTTTC.

In this sample, this clone turned up once. V gene TRBV7-9 combines with J gene TRBJ2-1; 10 positions agree with TRBD2. This CDR3 contains 16 residues. CDR1 and CDR2 from the germline V gene are SEHNR and FQNEAQ (reference sequence). V trimming: 7 bases; J trimming: 4 bases; junction bases outside the gene matches: 10. The CDR3 sequence is CASTHAKREGYNEQFF. CDR3 nucleotide sequence: TGTGCCAGCACCCACGCGAAGCGGGAGGGATACAATGAGCAGTTCTTC. Using reference TRBV7-9 and TRBJ2-1 for the parts outside the CDR3, the full variable domain is DTGVSQNPRHKITKRGQNVTFRCDPISEHNRLYWYRQTLGQGPEFLTYFQNEAQLEKSRLLSDRFSAERPKGSFSTLEIQRTEQGDSAMYLCASTHAKREGYNEQFFGPGTRLTVL.

This chain uses TRBV11-3 with TRBJ2-1, with D perhaps matching TRBD2 (6 bases). The CDR3 has 18 residues. Germline assignment: CDR1 SGHNT and CDR2 YENEEA. V was pared by 0 bases and J by 0 bases, with 15 bases between. The CDR3 nucleotides are TGTGCCAGCAGCTTAGATCGAGGCGGGGCCGCCTCCTACAATGAGCAGTTCTTC. Translating it yields CASSLDRGGAASYNEQFF.

This chain's CDR3 is CASRADRLSEKLFF. DNA for the CDR3: TGTGCCAGCAGGGCGGACAGACTGTCTGAAAAACTGTTTTTT. The rearrangement uses TRBV6-1 and TRBJ1-4, with D maybe TRBD1 (6 bases). Germline V gene data show CDR1 as MNHNS and CDR2 as SASEGT. The V and J ends lost 6 bases and 7 bases respectively, with 15 bases between them. This CDR3 spans 14 amino acids.

This chain joins TRBV21-1 and TRBJ2-7; the table names TRBD1, a call not compared with the DNA. TRBV21-1 is labeled a pseudogene. The CDR3 runs 13 residues. CDR3 loop: CASSGGGHYEQYV. DNA of the CDR3: TGTGCCAGCAGCGGAGGGGGCCACTACGAGCAGTACGTC.

This clone was seen a handful of times. The rearrangement joins TRBV6-1 to TRBJ1-1; a possible D gene is TRBD1 (5 bases). CDR1 and CDR2 from the germline V gene are MNHNS and SASEGT. The CDR3 extends over 13 amino acids. CDR3 nucleotide sequence: TGTGCAACCAGGGAACCGGGGGACACTGAAGCTTTCTTT. Translated: CATREPGDTEAFF.

The chain links TRBV9 to TRBJ1-1; TRBD1 matches at 7 bases. The CDR3 sequence is 15 residues long. Germline lookup yields CDR1 SGDLS and CDR2 YYNGEE. Trimming cost V 4 bases and J 5 bases; bases outside gene matches: 11. CDR3 DNA sequence: TGTGCCAGCAGCCCCCAGGGGGGGAGGGGGACTGAAGCTTTCTTT. Encoded protein: CASSPQGGRGTEAFF.

CDR3 in DNA: TGTGCCACCTCAGATTCCGGGACTGCGGAGCAGTTCTTC. Protein product: CATSDSGTAEQFF. The genes are TRBV7-9 and TRBJ2-1, with D perhaps matching TRBD2 (6 bases). V gave up 10 bases and J gave up 10 bases, with 20 bases separating them. This CDR3 contains 13 residues. Germline CDR1 SEHNR, CDR2 FQNEAQ (reference sequence). The full variable domain, rest sourced from reference TRBV7-9 and TRBJ2-1, is DTGVSQNPRHKITKRGQNVTFRCDPISEHNRLYWYRQTLGQGPEFLTYFQNEAQLEKSRLLSDRFSAERPKGSFSTLEIQRTEQGDSAMYLCATSDSGTAEQFFGPGTRLTVL.

Within the sample, this clone is medium-sized. The chain joins TRBV28 to TRBJ2-7, with D maybe TRBD2 (5 bases). V lost 4 bases, J lost 2 bases, and 6 bases lay in between. The CDR3 is made up of 12 amino acids. Looked up from germline, CDR1 is MDHEN and CDR2 is SYDVKM. CDR3 region: CASSSGTYEQYV. The DNA of the CDR3 is TGTGCCAGCAGTTCGGGGACCTACGAGCAGTACGTC.

The genes are TRBV5-8 and TRBJ2-3; TRBD1 agrees at 7 bases. Germline CDR1 and CDR2: SGHTS and YDEGEE. The CDR3 consists of 15 residues. The junction had 7 bases not matched to a gene; V was cut back by 5 bases and J by 1 base. The CDR3 region has the DNA TGTGCCAGCAGAGGGGGCCCGACCCGCACAGATACGCAGTATTTT. This codes for CASRGGPTRTDTQYF.

This rearrangement joins TRBV7-8 to TRBJ2-2; D uncertain. V lost 6 bases and J lost 0, with 11 bases in between. Germline assignment: CDR1 SGHVS and CDR2 FQNEAQ. CDR3 length: 15 amino acids. This CDR3 reads CASRLDDANTGELFF. The CDR3, as DNA: TGTGCCAGCAGATTGGACGACGCGAACACCGGGGAGCTGTTTTTT.

With regard to this clone: Other DNA sequences of this sample code for an identical CDR3. The J gene is TRBJ2-1, the V gene TRBV18; 9 nucleotides align to TRBD2. Trimming cost V 0 bases and J 9 bases; bases outside gene matches: 9. Germline V gene sequence: CDR1 KGHSH, CDR2 LQKENI. This CDR3 contains 16 residues. The CDR3 bases are TGTGCCAGCTCACCACCGGGACTAGCAGGAGAAGGTGAGCAGTTCTTC. This codes for CASSPPGLAGEGEQFF.

This chain joins TRBV7-9 and TRBJ2-7, with D perhaps matching TRBD1 (5 bases). V lost 5 bases, J lost 0 bases, and 8 bases lay in between. The CDR3 runs to 13 residues. The germline V gene has CDR1 SEHNR and CDR2 FQNEAQ (reference sequence). The CDR3 nucleotides are TGTGCCAGCAGCCCTGACAGCTCCTACGAGCAGTACTTC. It yields the protein CASSPDSSYEQYF.

This rearrangement joins TRBV10-2 to TRBJ1-5, with no clear D. Trimming removed 4 bases at V and 6 bases at J, with 7 bases between. The CDR3 spans 12 residues. Germline CDR1 reads WSHSY; CDR2 reads SAAADI. CDR3: CASSGVSQPQHF. CDR3 DNA sequence: TGCGCCAGCAGTGGGGTATCTCAGCCCCAGCATTTT.

CDR3 nucleotides: TGTGCCAGCCGCCCCCGGGAGGGCTGGGAGACCCAGTACTTC. Its translation: CASRPREGWETQYF. This chain links TRBV5-8 with TRBJ2-5, with 8 bases matching TRBD2. CDR1 and CDR2 from the germline V gene are SGHTS and YDEGEE. V lost 7 bases and J lost 5; bases outside the gene matches: 10. CDR3 length equals 14 residues.

This rearrangement joins TRBV6-5 to TRBJ1-1, with a possible D match to TRBD1 (6 bases). The CDR3 spans 15 residues. The germline CDR1 and CDR2 sequences are MNHEY and SVGAGI. V gave up 2 bases and J gave up 7 bases, with 17 bases separating them. CDR3 sequence: CASSYQGRGKSEAFF. The CDR3 coding sequence is TGTGCCAGCAGTTACCAGGGGCGCGGAAAGAGTGAAGCTTTCTTT.

The chain is built from TRBV30 and TRBJ1-1; unclear D gene. Germline lookup yields CDR1 GTSNPN and CDR2 SVGIG (reference sequence). This CDR3 contains 11 residues. Trimming cost V 5 bases and J 8 bases, with 12 bases left between them. CDR3 coding DNA: TGTGCCTGGGCCCCGGGGTGGGAAGCTTTCTTT. It translates to CAWAPGWEAFF.

CDR3 protein: CASSPFLGENTEAFF. The DNA for the CDR3 is TGTGCCAGCTCACCATTCCTTGGTGAGAACACTGAAGCTTTCTTT. This chain uses TRBV18 with TRBJ1-1; no clear D gene. The CDR3 spans 15 residues. Between the trimmed V and J ends, which lost 2 bases and 1 base, there was a span of 11 bases. Germline CDR1 and CDR2: KGHSH and LQKENI.

The chain joins TRBV4-3 to TRBJ2-1; D uncertain. Trimming cost V 4 bases and J 0 bases, with 10 bases left between them. CDR1 and CDR2 (germline): LGHNA, YSLEER. The CDR3 has 15 amino acids. Written as DNA, the CDR3 is TGCGCCAGCAGCCGGGAACAGATCTCCTACAATGAGCAGTTCTTC. Residues: CASSREQISYNEQFF.

The chain uses TRBV7-8 and TRBJ1-2; tentative D call: TRBD1 (5 bases). CDR1 and CDR2 from the germline V gene are SGHVS and FQNEAQ. The CDR3 has 13 amino acids. Trimming took 4 bases from V and 7 from J, leaving 13 bases between them. Here the CDR3 DNA reads TGTGCCAGCAGCTCCAGCCGGGGGACTGGCTACACCTTC. Amino acid sequence: CASSSSRGTGYTF.